This T cell receptor (beta chain) derives from a study of shared clonotypes between healthy human individuals. As regards this clone: As yet, its antigen is unknown.

Study-wide findings and caveats: Shared across several donors were about 4.6% of the naive CD4 clonotypes.

The CDR3 sequence is 11 residues long. Germline-derived CDR1 and CDR2 are SQVTM and ANQGSEA. Trimming took off 7 bases at V and 6 bases at J, with 10 bases between the two ends. Every subset's genomic DNA went evenly onto several immunoSEQ plates. Replicate PCRs from sorted subsets contained 200 ng DNA, which is around 30,000 T cell genomes. Original processing methods: With immunoSEQ giving junction-only sequences and no quality scores, filtering differed. Profiled with immunoSEQ multiplex PCR; TCRdb holds only in-frame clones, not every one. V and J calls and clone size are given by that table; D and trimming were obtained from the DNA. The data contain about 690,000 clones, roughly 87% of them singletons.

The material sequenced was memory CD8+ T cells from PBMCs. Documented subset: CD45RO+ cells pooled with CCR7-negative TemRA cells. This sequence originates from a man aged 18 to 30 in good health. Some clones in this sample may be carry-over from other donors' samples. This chain uses TRBV29-1 with TRBJ2-1; D perhaps matches TRBD1 (5 bases). The DNA for the CDR3 is TGCAGCGCTTTAGGGGTCAATGAGCAGTTCTTC. Its translation: CSALGVNEQFF.